Sequencing of this TCR beta chain was carried out in a study of somatic mutations in cytotoxic T cells in rheumatoid arthritis. Study information: Collection of patient blood (30 ml EDTA) took place right after diagnosis, before any treatment.

The length of the CDR3 is 15 residues. CDR1 and CDR2 from the germline V gene are SGHTA and FQGNSA. V was trimmed by 1 base and J by 0 bases, leaving 9 bases between them. This clone showed up just once. The target antigen is unknown. Study outcomes and limitations: No age-related increase in CD8+ clonality was seen in healthy controls, but one was seen in rheumatoid arthritis patients. The authors did not know the antigen targets of the expanded CD8+ clones.

Data came from immunoSEQ multiplex PCR; TCRdb stores just in-frame clones and leaves some out. This sample carries thousands of clones, over 60% of them seen once, and the ten largest clones take 7%. This TCR derives from an adult with rheumatoid arthritis. The source material was CD8+ T cells sorted from blood. The chain recombines TRBV7-2 with TRBJ1-1; D gene uncertain. The CDR3 sequence is CASSLVGGMNTEAFF. CDR3 DNA sequence: TGTGCCAGCAGCTTAGTGGGCGGGATGAACACTGAAGCTTTCTTT.